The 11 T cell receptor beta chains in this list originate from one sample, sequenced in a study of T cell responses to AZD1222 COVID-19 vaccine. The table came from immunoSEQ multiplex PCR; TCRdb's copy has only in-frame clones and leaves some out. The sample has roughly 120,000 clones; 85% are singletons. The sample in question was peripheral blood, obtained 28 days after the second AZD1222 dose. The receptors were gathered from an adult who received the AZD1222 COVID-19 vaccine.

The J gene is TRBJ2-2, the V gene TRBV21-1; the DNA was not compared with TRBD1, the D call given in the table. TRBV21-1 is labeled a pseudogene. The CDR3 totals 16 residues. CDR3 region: CASSKGGQSNTGELFF. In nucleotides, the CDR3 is TGTGCCAGCAGCAAAGGAGGACAGTCGAACACCGGGGAGCTGTTTTTT.

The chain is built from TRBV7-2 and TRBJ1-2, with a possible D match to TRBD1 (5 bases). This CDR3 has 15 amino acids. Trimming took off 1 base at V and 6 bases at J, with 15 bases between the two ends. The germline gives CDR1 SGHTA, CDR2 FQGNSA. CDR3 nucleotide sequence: TGTGCCAGCAGCTTAGGGGCAGGGCCTTCGAATGGCTACACCTTC. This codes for CASSLGAGPSNGYTF.

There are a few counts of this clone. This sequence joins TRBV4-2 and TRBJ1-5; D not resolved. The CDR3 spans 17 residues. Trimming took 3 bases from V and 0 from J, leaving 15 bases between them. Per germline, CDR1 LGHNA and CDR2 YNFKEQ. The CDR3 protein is CASSQGGDLYSNQPQHF. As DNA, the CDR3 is TGTGCCAGCAGCCAGGGTGGAGATCTTTATAGCAATCAGCCCCAGCATTTT.

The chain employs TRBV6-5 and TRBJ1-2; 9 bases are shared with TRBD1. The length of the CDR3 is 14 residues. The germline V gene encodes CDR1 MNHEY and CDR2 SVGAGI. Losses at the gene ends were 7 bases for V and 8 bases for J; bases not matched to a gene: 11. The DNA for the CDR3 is TGTGCCAGCACCACCGGGACAGGGCAGTCGGGCTACACCTTC. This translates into CASTTGTGQSGYTF.

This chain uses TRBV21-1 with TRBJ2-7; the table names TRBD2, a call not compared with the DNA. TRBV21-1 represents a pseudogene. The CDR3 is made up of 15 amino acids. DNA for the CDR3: TGTGCCAGCAGCCCCGGGACTGACTACTCCTACGAGCAGTACTTC. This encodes CASSPGTDYSYEQYF.

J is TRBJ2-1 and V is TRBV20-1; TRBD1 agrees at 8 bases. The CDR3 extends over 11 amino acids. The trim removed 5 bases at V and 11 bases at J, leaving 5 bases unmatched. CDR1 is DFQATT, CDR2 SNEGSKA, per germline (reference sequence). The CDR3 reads CSAGGQAKQFF. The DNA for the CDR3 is TGCAGTGCTGGGGGACAGGCAAAGCAGTTCTTC.

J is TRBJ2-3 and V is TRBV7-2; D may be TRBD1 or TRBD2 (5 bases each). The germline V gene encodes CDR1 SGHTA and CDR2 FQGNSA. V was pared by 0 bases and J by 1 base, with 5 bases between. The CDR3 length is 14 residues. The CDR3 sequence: CASSLAGGTDTQYF. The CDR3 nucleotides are TGTGCCAGCAGCTTAGCGGGGGGCACAGATACGCAGTATTTT.

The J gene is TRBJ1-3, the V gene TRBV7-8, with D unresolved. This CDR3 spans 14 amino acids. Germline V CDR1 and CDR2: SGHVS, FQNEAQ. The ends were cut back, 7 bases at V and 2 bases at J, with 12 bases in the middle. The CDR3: CASTLVKAGNTIYF. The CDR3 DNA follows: TGTGCCAGCACCCTGGTAAAAGCTGGAAACACCATATATTTT.

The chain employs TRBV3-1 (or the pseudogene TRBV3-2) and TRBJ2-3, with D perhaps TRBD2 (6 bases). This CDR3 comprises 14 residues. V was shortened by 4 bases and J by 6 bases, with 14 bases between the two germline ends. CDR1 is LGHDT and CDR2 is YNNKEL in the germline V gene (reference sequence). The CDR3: CASSLSGDSDTQYF. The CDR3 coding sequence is TGTGCCAGCAGCCTATCGGGAGATTCGGATACGCAGTATTTT.

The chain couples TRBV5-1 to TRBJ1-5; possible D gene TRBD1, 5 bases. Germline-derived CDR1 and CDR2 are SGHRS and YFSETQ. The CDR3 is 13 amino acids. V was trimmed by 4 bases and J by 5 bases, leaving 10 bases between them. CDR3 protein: CASSLDSHQPQHF. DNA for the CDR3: TGCGCCAGCAGCCTAGACAGCCATCAGCCCCAGCATTTT.

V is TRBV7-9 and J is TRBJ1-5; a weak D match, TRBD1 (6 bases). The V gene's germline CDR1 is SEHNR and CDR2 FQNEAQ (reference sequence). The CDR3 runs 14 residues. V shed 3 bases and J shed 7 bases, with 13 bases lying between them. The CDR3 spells CASSFSGGGQPQHF. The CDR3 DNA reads TGTGCCAGCAGCTTCAGCGGGGGCGGACAGCCCCAGCATTTT.